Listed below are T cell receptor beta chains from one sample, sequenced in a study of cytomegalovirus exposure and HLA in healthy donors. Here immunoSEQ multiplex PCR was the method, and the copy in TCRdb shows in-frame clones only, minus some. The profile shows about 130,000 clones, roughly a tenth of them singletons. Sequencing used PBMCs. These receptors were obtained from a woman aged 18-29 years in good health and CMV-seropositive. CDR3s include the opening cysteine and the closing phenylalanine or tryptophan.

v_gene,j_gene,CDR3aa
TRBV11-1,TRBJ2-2,CASSSPPWASGTTGELFF
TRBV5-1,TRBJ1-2,CASSLDQAGYTF
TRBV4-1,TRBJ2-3,CASSHGEGDTQYF
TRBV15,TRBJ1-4,CATSRDRGGGEKLFF
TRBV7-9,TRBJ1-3,CASSQIPTATSGNTIYF
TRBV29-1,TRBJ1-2,CSARLSGRGYTF
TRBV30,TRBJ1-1,CAWSGQGSTEAFF
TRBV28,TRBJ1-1,CASSLSQGLYTEAFF
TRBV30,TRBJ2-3,CAWSRGLAEPDTQYF
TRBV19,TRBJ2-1,CASSIDGGLLYNEQFF
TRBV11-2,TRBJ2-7,CASSAGGEVRYEQYF
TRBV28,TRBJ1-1,CASTEETEAFF
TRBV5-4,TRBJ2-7,CASSEDRGTHEQYF
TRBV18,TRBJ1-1,CASSPPEGTTEAFF
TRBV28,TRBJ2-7,CASSAGTAIYEQYF
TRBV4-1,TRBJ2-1,CASSRESPLNEQFF
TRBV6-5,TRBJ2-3,CASSYSTGTDTQYF
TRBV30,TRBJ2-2,CAWHLGLAGGGELFF
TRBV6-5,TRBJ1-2,CASSYSFGSYGYTF
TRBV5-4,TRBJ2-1,CASSMASGIYNEQFF
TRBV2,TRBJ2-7,CASSMDNYEQYF
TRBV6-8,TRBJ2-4,CASSWGTGEAAKNIQYF
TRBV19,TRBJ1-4,CASSFGTGEKLFF
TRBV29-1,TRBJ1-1,CSVRWGQDNTEAFF
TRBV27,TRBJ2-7,CASSFSREVGEQYF
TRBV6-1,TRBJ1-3,CATRDRSGNTIYF
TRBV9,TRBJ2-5,CASSADRAKQETQYF